The rows below give T cell receptor beta chains drawn from one sample of a study of OX40 agonist ivuxolimab in advanced cancers. Only in-frame clones appear in the TCRdb table, and some are missing; sequencing was by immunoSEQ multiplex PCR. Of 50,000 to 70,000 clones in the sample, roughly nine tenths are singletons; the top ten hold 3.5% to 4%. Sequences were derived from CD4+ or CD8+ T cells sorted from blood, sampled in a trial of the OX40 agonist ivuxolimab. The receptors originated from an adult with an advanced solid tumor such as melanoma, head and neck, liver or kidney cancer. CDR3s include the opening cysteine and the closing phenylalanine or tryptophan. The D gene is left open where the match is weak. Some rows have no size entry. The others give once, few or many, or a class for an expanded clone.

J: TRBJ1-4
D: TRBD1
length: 14
V: TRBV28
size: -
CDR3: CASSFRTGEVKLFF
DNA: TGTGCCAGCAGTTTCCGGACAGGGGAGGTGAAACTGTTTTTT

J: TRBJ1-1
D: TRBD1
length: 14
V: TRBV4-1
size: -
CDR3: CASSHGTANTEAFF
DNA: TGCGCCAGCAGCCACGGGACAGCAAACACTGAAGCTTTCTTT

J: TRBJ2-1
D: -
length: 13
V: TRBV4-2
size: -
CDR3: CASSQGSGPGFFF
DNA: TGTGCCAGCAGCCAAGGATCAGGACCCGGTTTCTTCTTC

J: TRBJ1-5
D: -
length: 15
V: TRBV4-1
size: -
CDR3: CASSQIDQPNQPQHF
DNA: TGCGCCAGCAGCCAGATAGATCAGCCCAATCAGCCCCAGCATTTT

J: TRBJ1-1
D: TRBD1
length: 13
V: TRBV28
size: -
CDR3: CASRSDRGNEAFF
DNA: TGTGCCAGCAGATCGGACAGGGGAAATGAAGCTTTCTTT

J: TRBJ2-5
D: -
length: 14
V: TRBV4-2
size: -
CDR3: CASSQDEGSRTQYF
DNA: TGTGCCAGCAGCCAAGACGAGGGTTCGAGGACCCAGTACTTC

J: TRBJ2-3
D: TRBD2
length: 17
V: TRBV9
size: -
CDR3: CASSVGLFSGRSDTQYF
DNA: TGTGCCAGCAGCGTAGGCCTCTTCAGCGGGAGGTCAGATACGCAGTATTTT

J: TRBJ2-2
D: -
length: 14
V: TRBV7-6
size: -
CDR3: CASSLGQNTGELFF
DNA: TGTGCCAGCAGCTTAGGCCAGAACACCGGGGAGCTGTTTTTT

J: TRBJ2-7
D: TRBD2
length: 20
V: TRBV4-2
size: -
CDR3: CASSQDPPRLAGSYTSEQYF
DNA: TGTGCCAGCAGCCAAGATCCTCCCCGACTAGCGGGATCTTATACGAGCGAGCAGTACTTC

J: TRBJ2-2
D: TRBD1
length: 15
V: TRBV29-1
size: -
CDR3: CSVERQGANTGELFF
DNA: TGCAGCGTTGAACGACAGGGGGCGAACACCGGGGAGCTGTTTTTT

J: TRBJ2-1
D: TRBD1
length: 16
V: TRBV28
size: -
CDR3: CASSPTGTGIYNEQFF
DNA: TGTGCCAGCAGTCCTACCGGGACAGGCATTTACAATGAGCAGTTCTTC

J: TRBJ2-1
D: TRBD2
length: 13
V: TRBV19
size: -
CDR3: CASTSGPYNEQFF
DNA: TGTGCCAGTACTAGCGGGCCCTACAATGAGCAGTTCTTC

J: TRBJ1-1
D: TRBD1
length: 18
V: TRBV7-3
size: -
CDR3: CASSSNPGTGEVNTEAFF
DNA: TGTGCCAGCAGCTCTAATCCAGGGACAGGGGAAGTGAACACTGAAGCTTTCTTT

J: TRBJ2-7
D: TRBD1
length: 15
V: TRBV7-6
size: -
CDR3: CASSFRTGGSYEQYF
DNA: TGTGCCAGCAGCTTCCGGACAGGGGGCTCCTACGAGCAGTACTTC

J: TRBJ1-1
D: -
length: 12
V: TRBV29-1
size: -
CDR3: CSTPGGNTEAFF
DNA: TGCAGTACCCCCGGGGGGAACACTGAAGCTTTCTTT

J: TRBJ2-3
D: TRBD1
length: 14
V: TRBV15
size: -
CDR3: CATSKTGGTDTQYF
DNA: TGTGCCACCAGCAAGACAGGGGGCACAGATACGCAGTATTTT

J: TRBJ2-5
D: -
length: 16
V: TRBV29-1
size: -
CDR3: CSVDDPTGVSQETQYF
DNA: TGCAGCGTTGATGACCCGACCGGAGTTTCGCAAGAGACCCAGTACTTC

J: TRBJ2-7
D: -
length: 11
V: TRBV6-5
size: -
CDR3: CASSPGGEQYF
DNA: TGTGCCAGCAGCCCCGGGGGCGAGCAGTACTTC

J: TRBJ1-4
D: -
length: 16
V: TRBV6-1
size: -
CDR3: CASSEMPGQPNEKLFF
DNA: TGTGCCAGCAGTGAAATGCCGGGCCAACCTAATGAAAAACTGTTTTTT

J: TRBJ1-5
D: -
length: 13
V: TRBV5-5
size: -
CDR3: CASSLTGYQPQHF
DNA: TGTGCCAGCAGCTTGACGGGGTATCAGCCCCAGCATTTT

J: TRBJ2-1
D: TRBD1
length: 15
V: TRBV4-1
size: once
CDR3: CASSQRQGFFDEQFF
DNA: TGCGCCAGCAGCCAGCGACAGGGTTTTTTCGATGAGCAGTTCTTC

J: TRBJ2-3
D: TRBD2
length: 15
V: TRBV7-9
size: once
CDR3: CASSFSGRATDTQYF
DNA: TGTGCCAGCAGCTTTAGCGGGAGGGCCACAGATACGCAGTATTTT

J: TRBJ2-5
D: -
length: 16
V: TRBV5-4
size: -
CDR3: CASSLDLDVYQETQYF
DNA: TGTGCCAGCAGCTTGGATCTAGACGTTTACCAAGAGACCCAGTACTTC

J: TRBJ1-6
D: TRBD1
length: 14
V: TRBV25-1
size: -
CDR3: CASSKGQGGSPLHF
DNA: TGTGCCAGCAGTAAAGGACAGGGCGGTTCACCCCTCCACTTT

J: TRBJ2-3
D: -
length: 16
V: TRBV9
size: -
CDR3: CASSARSALPDDTQYF
DNA: TGTGCCAGCAGCGCCCGTTCGGCCCTACCGGACGATACGCAGTATTTT

J: TRBJ1-1
D: -
length: 15
V: TRBV18
size: once
CDR3: CASWAGEGGPTEAFF
DNA: TGTGCCAGCTGGGCAGGGGAAGGTGGGCCCACTGAAGCTTTCTTT

J: TRBJ2-3
D: -
length: 15
V: TRBV9
size: -
CDR3: CASSVGNMGPDTQYF
DNA: TGTGCCAGCAGCGTGGGAAATATGGGCCCAGATACGCAGTATTTT

J: TRBJ2-1
D: TRBD2
length: 15
V: TRBV7-3
size: -
CDR3: CASSFLAGGTNEQFF
DNA: TGTGCCAGCAGCTTCCTAGCGGGAGGAACCAATGAGCAGTTCTTC

J: TRBJ2-5
D: -
length: 14
V: TRBV10-3
size: -
CDR3: CAISTPGNQETQYF
DNA: TGTGCCATCAGCACCCCAGGGAATCAAGAGACCCAGTACTTC

J: TRBJ2-7
D: TRBD2
length: 13
V: TRBV7-6
size: -
CDR3: CASSKSGRHEQYF
DNA: TGTGCCAGCAGCAAAAGCGGGAGACACGAGCAGTACTTC

J: TRBJ2-3
D: TRBD2
length: 17
V: TRBV7-9
size: once
CDR3: CASSLDPSGHKADTQYF
DNA: TGTGCCAGCAGCTTAGATCCTAGCGGACACAAGGCGGATACGCAGTATTTT

J: TRBJ2-7
D: TRBD2
length: 18
V: TRBV4-3
size: -
CDR3: CASSEDRTLAGLTYEQYF
DNA: TGCGCCAGCAGCGAAGATCGAACTTTAGCGGGATTAACCTACGAGCAGTACTTC

J: TRBJ2-1
D: -
length: 12
V: TRBV28
size: -
CDR3: CASSPRNNEQFF
DNA: TGTGCCAGCAGTCCTCGAAACAATGAGCAGTTCTTC

J: TRBJ1-1
D: -
length: 14
V: TRBV2
size: -
CDR3: CASGPSGVGTEAFF
DNA: TGTGCCAGCGGACCCTCAGGGGTAGGGACTGAAGCTTTCTTT

J: TRBJ2-1
D: -
length: 13
V: TRBV30
size: -
CDR3: CAWSRDHTNEQFF
DNA: TGTGCCTGGAGTAGGGACCATACTAATGAGCAGTTCTTC

J: TRBJ2-2
D: -
length: 14
V: TRBV27
size: -
CDR3: CASSGQGNTGELFF
DNA: TGTGCCAGCAGTGGGCAGGGGAACACCGGGGAGCTGTTTTTT

J: TRBJ2-7
D: -
length: 17
V: TRBV6-4
size: -
CDR3: CASSEVTSPSSSYEQYF
DNA: TGTGCCAGCAGTGAGGTAACTAGCCCATCGAGCTCCTACGAGCAGTACTTC

J: TRBJ2-1
D: -
length: 12
V: TRBV4-1
size: -
CDR3: CASSQSSDEQFF
DNA: TGCGCCAGCAGCCAAAGTTCGGATGAGCAGTTCTTC

J: TRBJ2-5
D: TRBD1
length: 16
V: TRBV4-3
size: -
CDR3: CASSQLRTGVQETQYF
DNA: TGCGCCAGCAGCCAACTTCGCACAGGGGTCCAAGAGACCCAGTACTTC

J: TRBJ2-3
D: TRBD2
length: 18
V: TRBV5-3
size: -
CDR3: CARSFGGTSGIHTDTQYF
DNA: TGTGCCAGAAGCTTCGGGGGGACTAGCGGGATCCACACAGATACGCAGTATTTT

J: TRBJ1-1
D: -
length: 15
V: TRBV2
size: -
CDR3: CASRGGLIMNTEAFF
DNA: TGTGCCAGCAGGGGAGGCCTGATAATGAACACTGAAGCTTTCTTT

J: TRBJ1-1
D: -
length: 13
V: TRBV7-9
size: -
CDR3: CASSLAQNTEAFF
DNA: TGTGCCAGCAGCTTAGCCCAGAACACTGAAGCTTTCTTT